The clone carrying this TCR beta chain has a single count. What it recognizes is unknown. The data stem from a study of T cell responses to AZD1222 COVID-19 vaccine. The CDR3 runs to 15 residues. The V end was cut by 1 base, the J end by 8 bases, with 12 bases between. CDR1 and CDR2 (germline): MNHEY, SVGAGI. Measured with immunoSEQ multiplex PCR; TCRdb has only the in-frame clones, and not every one. The sample has 150,000 to 200,000 clones, roughly 93% seen once. Whole-study findings and limits: Clonal diversity was possibly underestimated; the donors were predominantly white British and more often female. Once two AZD1222 doses were given, Spike-specific TCR breadth and depth went up.

This sequence joins TRBV6-5 and TRBJ1-6, with D unresolved. This specimen consisted of peripheral blood, obtained on day 0 of AZD1222 vaccination. The receptor was isolated from an adult in good health. CDR3 bases: TGTGCCAGCAGTTACTTCATGTCTATGGATTCACCCCTCCACTTT. It encodes CASSYFMSMDSPLHF.